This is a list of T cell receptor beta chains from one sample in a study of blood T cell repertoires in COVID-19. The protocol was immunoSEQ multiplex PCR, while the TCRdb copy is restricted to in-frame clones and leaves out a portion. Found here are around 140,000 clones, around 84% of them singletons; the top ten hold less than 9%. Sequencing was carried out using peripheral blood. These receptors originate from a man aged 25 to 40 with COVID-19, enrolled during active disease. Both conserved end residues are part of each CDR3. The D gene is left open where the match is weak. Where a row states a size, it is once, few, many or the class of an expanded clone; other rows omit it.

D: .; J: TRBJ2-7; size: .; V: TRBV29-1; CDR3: CSVEAQGGGSSEQYF; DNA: TGCAGCGTTGAAGCCCAGGGGGGCGGGTCCTCCGAGCAGTACTTC
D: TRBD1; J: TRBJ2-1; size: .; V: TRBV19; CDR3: CATGLDRAANEQFF; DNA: TGTGCCACTGGGTTGGACAGGGCAGCAAATGAGCAGTTCTTC
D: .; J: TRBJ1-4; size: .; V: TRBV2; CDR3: CASRSGSGNEKLFF; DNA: TGTGCCAGCAGATCGGGGTCGGGGAATGAAAAACTGTTTTTT
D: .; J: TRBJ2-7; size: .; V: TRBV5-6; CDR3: CASSFGQPYEQYF; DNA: TGTGCCAGCAGCTTTGGACAGCCCTACGAGCAGTACTTC
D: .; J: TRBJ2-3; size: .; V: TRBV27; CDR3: CASSLLSTDTQYF; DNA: TGTGCCAGCAGTCTCCTAAGCACAGATACGCAGTATTTT
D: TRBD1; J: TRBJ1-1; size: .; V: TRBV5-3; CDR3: CARSDRQGAKNTEAFF; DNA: TGTGCCAGAAGCGACCGACAGGGGGCTAAGAACACTGAAGCTTTCTTT
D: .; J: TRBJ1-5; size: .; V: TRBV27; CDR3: CASRGGPTGQPQHF; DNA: TGTGCCAGCAGGGGGGGACCCACGGGGCAGCCCCAGCATTTT
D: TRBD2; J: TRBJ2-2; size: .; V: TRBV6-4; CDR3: CASSDGTSGTGELFF; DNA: TGTGCCAGCAGTGACGGGACTAGCGGCACCGGGGAGCTGTTTTTT
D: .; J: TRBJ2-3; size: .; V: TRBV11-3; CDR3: CASSLEPWGGGITDTQYF; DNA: TGTGCCAGCAGCTTAGAACCCTGGGGGGGCGGGATCACAGATACGCAGTATTTT
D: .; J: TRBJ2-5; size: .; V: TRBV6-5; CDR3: CASSYSYREETQYF; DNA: TGTGCCAGCAGTTACTCGTACCGGGAGGAGACCCAGTACTTC
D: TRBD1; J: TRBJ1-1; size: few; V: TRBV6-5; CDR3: CASSLGQGREAFF; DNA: TGTGCCAGCAGTCTAGGACAGGGCCGTGAAGCTTTCTTT
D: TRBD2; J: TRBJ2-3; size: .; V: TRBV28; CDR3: CASSSAGLTDTQYF; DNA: TGTGCCAGCAGTTCAGCGGGGCTCACAGATACGCAGTATTTT
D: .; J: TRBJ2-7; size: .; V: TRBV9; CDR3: CASSVGVSAGRGHEQYF; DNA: TGTGCCAGCAGCGTAGGTGTGTCCGCGGGAAGGGGCCACGAGCAGTACTTC
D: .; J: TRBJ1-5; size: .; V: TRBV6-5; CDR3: CASTLREGGQPQHF; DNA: TGTGCCAGCACTCTAAGGGAGGGCGGTCAGCCCCAGCATTTT
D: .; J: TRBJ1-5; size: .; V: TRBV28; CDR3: CASTLDLRRDQPQHF; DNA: TGTGCCAGCACCTTAGATCTCCGGCGGGATCAGCCCCAGCATTTT
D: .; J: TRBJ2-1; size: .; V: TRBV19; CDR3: CASSWEGGGNEQFF; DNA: TGTGCCAGTAGTTGGGAGGGAGGGGGCAATGAGCAGTTCTTC
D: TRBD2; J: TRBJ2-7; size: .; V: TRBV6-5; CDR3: CASSPRGGRGGEQYF; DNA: TGTGCCAGCAGTCCTCGGGGGGGGCGCGGAGGCGAGCAGTACTTC
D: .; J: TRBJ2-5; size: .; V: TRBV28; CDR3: CASSHPRQPSETQYF; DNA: TGTGCCAGCAGCCACCCTCGACAGCCGTCGGAGACCCAGTACTTC
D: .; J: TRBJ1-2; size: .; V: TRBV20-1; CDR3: CSARAEGGYTF; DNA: TGCAGTGCTAGGGCGGAGGGTGGCTACACCTTC
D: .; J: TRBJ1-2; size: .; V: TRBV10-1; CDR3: CASSANSPWGYTF; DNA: TGCGCCAGCAGTGCCAACAGCCCGTGGGGCTACACCTTC
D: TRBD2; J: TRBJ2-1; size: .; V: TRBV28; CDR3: CASSQAGLVSNEQFF; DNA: TGTGCCAGCAGCCAGGCGGGACTAGTAAGTAATGAGCAGTTCTTC
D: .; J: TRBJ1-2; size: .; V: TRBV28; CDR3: CASRAQTRSSYGYTF; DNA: TGTGCCAGCAGAGCGCAGACGCGCAGCTCGTATGGCTACACCTTC
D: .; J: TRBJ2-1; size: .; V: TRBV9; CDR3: CASSTPAGYNEQFF; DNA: TGTGCCAGCAGCACTCCCGCGGGCTACAATGAGCAGTTCTTC
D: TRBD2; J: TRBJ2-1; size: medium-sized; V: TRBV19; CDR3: CASSIGGSGRLNEQFF; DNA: TGTGCCAGTAGTATAGGGGGTAGCGGGAGATTAAATGAGCAGTTCTTC
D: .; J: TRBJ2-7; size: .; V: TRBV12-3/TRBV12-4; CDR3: CASRRLDYEQYF; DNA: TGTGCCAGCAGGCGACTCGACTACGAGCAGTACTTC
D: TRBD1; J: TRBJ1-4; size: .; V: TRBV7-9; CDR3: CASRAGQSGEKLFF; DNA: TGTGCCAGCAGGGCGGGACAGTCAGGTGAAAAACTGTTTTTT
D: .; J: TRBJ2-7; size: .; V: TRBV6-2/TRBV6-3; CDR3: CASSYTGDEQYF; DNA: TGTGCCAGCAGTTACACCGGAGACGAGCAGTACTTC
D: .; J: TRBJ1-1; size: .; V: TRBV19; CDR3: CAIAAGGNTEAFF; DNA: TGTGCCATTGCAGCTGGAGGGAACACTGAAGCTTTCTTT
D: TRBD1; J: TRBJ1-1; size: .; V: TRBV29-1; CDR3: CSAESGTGRTEAFF; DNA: TGCAGCGCTGAATCCGGGACAGGGAGGACTGAAGCTTTCTTT
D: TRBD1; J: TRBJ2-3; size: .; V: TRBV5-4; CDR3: CASSLRRTGSRDTQYF; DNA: TGTGCCAGCAGCTTGAGAAGGACAGGGTCGAGGGATACGCAGTATTTT
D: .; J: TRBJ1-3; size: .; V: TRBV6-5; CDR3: CASSFTTGNSGNTIYF; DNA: TGTGCCAGCAGTTTCACTACAGGGAACTCTGGAAACACCATATATTTT
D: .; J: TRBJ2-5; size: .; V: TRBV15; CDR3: CATSRDQRRKETQYF; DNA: TGTGCCACCAGCAGAGATCAAAGGAGGAAGGAGACCCAGTACTTC
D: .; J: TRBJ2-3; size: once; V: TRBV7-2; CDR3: CASSSSGADTQYF; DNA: TGTGCCAGCAGCTCGTCGGGGGCAGATACGCAGTATTTT
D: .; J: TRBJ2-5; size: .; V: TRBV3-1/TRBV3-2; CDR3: CASSQANGSRETQYF; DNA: TGTGCCAGCAGCCAAGCTAACGGGAGCCGAGAGACCCAGTACTTC
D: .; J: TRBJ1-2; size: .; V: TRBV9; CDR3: CASSPSGDGYTF; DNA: TGTGCCAGCAGCCCTAGCGGCGACGGCTACACCTTC
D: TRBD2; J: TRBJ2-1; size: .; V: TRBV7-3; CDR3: CASFVSGAYNEQFF; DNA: TGTGCCAGCTTCGTCAGCGGGGCCTACAATGAGCAGTTCTTC
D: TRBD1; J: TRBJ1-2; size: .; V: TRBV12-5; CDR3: CASGALDRDLSRDYGYTF; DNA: TGTGCTAGTGGTGCCCTGGACAGGGATCTCTCTCGGGACTATGGCTACACCTTC
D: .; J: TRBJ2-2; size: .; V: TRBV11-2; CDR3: CASSYYPGVDTGELFF; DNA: TGTGCCAGCAGCTACTACCCGGGGGTCGACACCGGGGAGCTGTTTTTT
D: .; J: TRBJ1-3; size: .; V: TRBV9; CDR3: CASSVDGNSGNTIYF; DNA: TGTGCCAGCAGCGTAGACGGGAACTCTGGAAACACCATATATTTT
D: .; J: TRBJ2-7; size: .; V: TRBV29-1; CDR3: CSVSGIEADLYEQYF; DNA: TGCAGCGTTTCAGGGATCGAAGCCGACCTCTACGAGCAGTACTTC
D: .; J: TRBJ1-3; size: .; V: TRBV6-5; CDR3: CATLSGNTIYF; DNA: TGTGCCACCCTCTCTGGAAACACCATATATTTT
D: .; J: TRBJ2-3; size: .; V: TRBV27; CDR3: CASTRDFNGDTQYF; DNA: TGTGCCAGCACCCGGGACTTTAATGGGGATACGCAGTATTTT
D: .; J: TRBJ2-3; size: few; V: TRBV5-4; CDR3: CASSLATRIDTQYF; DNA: TGTGCCAGCAGCTTGGCCACTAGAATAGATACGCAGTATTTT